This T cell receptor beta chain was recorded in a study of shared clonotypes between healthy human individuals. Using immunoSEQ multiplex PCR, the repertoire was profiled, and TCRdb retains in-frame clones only, with some absent. The sample has 1.5 million to 2.5 million clones; about 94% are singletons. Terminally differentiated effector memory CD45RA+ cells were excluded from the naive CD8 cells, which were CD45RO-negative and positively selected for CCR7. Source material: naive CD8+ T cells sorted from blood. The sequence was collected from a man aged 18 to 29 in good health.

CDR3 sequence reads: CASTNGYQETQYF. In DNA form, the CDR3 reads TGTGCCAGCACCAACGGGTACCAAGAGACCCAGTACTTC. The chain joins TRBV6-5 to TRBJ2-5, with D uncertain. The CDR3 covers 13 residues. V was cut by 7 bases and J by 0 bases, with 9 bases left in between. Germline-derived CDR1 and CDR2 are MNHEY and SVGAGI.